The next 28 T cell receptor beta chains were all read from a single sample in a study of persistence of HIV-infected CD4 T cells (dated by TCRdb to between 2020 and 2021). No antigens are known for them. In the paper's terms, the treatment or condition label means: suppressive antiretroviral therapy. Cells were stimulated with lysates of CMV-infected fibroblasts at roughly 9.8 ug/mL. Nonresponding CD40L-negative CD69-negative CD45RO-high memory CD4+ T cells were sorted as memory populations depleted of antigen-responding cells. The immunoSEQ hsTCRB assay version 4, run in survey mode, was used to sequence TCRbeta repertoires from genomic DNA. TCRdb took over this immuneACCESS table, retaining in-frame rearrangements with V and J assigned. Such tables are incomplete; in checked studies, under half of the missing clones stem from an unresolved V gene, and the remainder is unexplained. The sample data list fewer than 40,000 clones, and 82% of these were observed just once. The ten biggest clones cover around 0.86% of the sample.

This specimen consisted of CD4+ T cells sorted from PBMCs after roughly 18-hour stimulation, obtained from a patient who received antiretroviral therapy. This specimen's cell subset or site label, interpreted: CD40L-CD69- CD45RO-high memory CD4 T cells not responding to CMV lysate. The receptors shown here come from an adult man with HIV who was CMV-seropositive.

This clone was picked up a small number of times. The V gene is TRBV7-3, the J gene TRBJ1-2, with D uncertain. V lost 4 bases to trimming and J lost 0 bases, with 6 bases between them. This CDR3 is 13 amino acids long. Per germline, CDR1 SGHTA and CDR2 FQGTGA. CDR3 amino acids: CASSSQTNYGYTF. CDR3 sequence (DNA): TGTGCCAGCAGCTCGCAGACTAACTATGGCTACACCTTC.

The chain links TRBV4-2 to TRBJ1-1; D unresolved. The V gene's germline CDR1 is LGHNA and CDR2 YNFKEQ. V was shortened by 2 bases and J by 2 bases, with 12 bases between the two germline ends. There are 15 residues in the CDR3. The CDR3 DNA sequence: TGTGCCAGCAGCCAAACCCAGATCTCCAACACTGAAGCTTTCTTT. Its protein product is CASSQTQISNTEAFF.

The chain carries TRBV10-2 and TRBJ2-7; D is undetermined. Trimming took 4 bases from V and 6 from J, leaving 7 bases between them. The CDR3 is 11 amino acids. The germline V gene encodes CDR1 WSHSY and CDR2 SAAADI. DNA of the CDR3: TGCGCCAGCAGTGCCGGTGGCGAGCAGTACTTC. Encoded protein: CASSAGGEQYF.

The rearrangement joins TRBV18 to TRBJ2-2; perhaps D is TRBD1 or TRBD2 (5 bases each). With 3 bases removed from V and 10 bases from J, the gap between germline ends came to 21 bases. The CDR3 is made up of 16 amino acids. Germline V gives CDR1 KGHSH, CDR2 LQKENI. CDR3 bases: TGTGCCAGCTCACCGATCCCGGGACCTCCTAAGGAGGAGCTGTTTTTT. Translation gives CASSPIPGPPKEELFF.

This clone was observed once. The chain employs TRBV7-2 and TRBJ2-1; 8 nucleotides align to TRBD2. This CDR3 spans 15 amino acids. V shed 1 base, J shed 5 bases, and the junction held 4 bases outside the gene matches. From germline, CDR1 is SGHTA and CDR2 FQGNSA. The chain's CDR3 is CASSLVVAGNNEQFF. Written as DNA, the CDR3 is TGTGCCAGCAGCTTAGTTGTAGCGGGGAACAATGAGCAGTTCTTC.

This sequence joins TRBV14 and TRBJ2-7, with D possibly called TRBD1 or TRBD2 (5 bases each). The CDR3 runs to 14 residues. CDR1 and CDR2 (germline): SGHDN, FVKESK. Trimming pared 4 bases from V and 2 bases from J, leaving 12 bases between. CDR3 nucleotide sequence: TGTGCCAGCAGCCGTCCGGGACCCGCCTACGAGCAGTACTTC. Protein: CASSRPGPAYEQYF.

This chain connects TRBV18 to TRBJ1-4, with TRBD1 as a possible D gene (6 bases). V was clipped by 1 base and J by 5 bases, with 11 bases between them. The length of the CDR3 is 15 residues. Germline-derived CDR1 and CDR2 are KGHSH and LQKENI. CDR3 coding DNA: TGTGCCAGCTCACCACAGCAGAGGGGGAATGAAAAACTGTTTTTT. Protein product: CASSPQQRGNEKLFF.

The chain employs TRBV7-9 and TRBJ2-2; 9 nucleotides match TRBD1. CDR1 is SEHNR and CDR2 is FQNEAQ in the germline V gene (reference sequence). This CDR3 is built from 16 residues. Trimming removed 6 bases from V and 4 bases from J; junction bases left unmatched: 9. CDR3 coding DNA: TGTGCCAGCAGTCCTATAGGGACAGGGCCCACCGGGGAGCTGTTTTTT. Translated: CASSPIGTGPTGELFF. Looking up the rest from reference TRBV7-9 and TRBJ2-2 gives the full variable domain: DTGVSQNPRHKITKRGQNVTFRCDPISEHNRLYWYRQTLGQGPEFLTYFQNEAQLEKSRLLSDRFSAERPKGSFSTLEIQRTEQGDSAMYLCASSPIGTGPTGELFFGEGSRLTVL.

This chain connects TRBV6-5 to TRBJ2-7, with 7 nucleotides matching TRBD1. The CDR3 sequence is 11 residues long. V shed 11 bases and J 3 bases; nucleotides not matched to a gene: 4. CDR1 MNHEY and CDR2 SVGAGI come from the germline V gene. In DNA form, the CDR3 reads TGTGCCGCTCGACAGGGCTACGAGCAGTACTTC. Translation gives CAARQGYEQYF.

The chain carries TRBV7-8 and TRBJ1-3, with D tentatively TRBD1 (5 bases). This CDR3 spans 16 amino acids. Germline V gene lookup returns CDR1 SGHVS and CDR2 FQNEAQ. Trimming shortened V by 5 bases and J by 6 bases, and 20 bases separated the two germline ends. For the CDR3, the DNA is TGTGCCAGCAGCCCGGGACTTACTCTGGGGAAAAACACCATATATTTT. Its protein is CASSPGLTLGKNTIYF.

The V and J genes are TRBV7-2 and TRBJ2-7; perhaps TRBD2 as D (5 bases). V was pared by 0 bases and J by 2 bases, with 23 bases between. The CDR3 is made up of 19 amino acids. Germline assignment: CDR1 SGHTA and CDR2 FQGNSA. The CDR3 loop reads CASSLARGLSSRPTYEQYF. As DNA, the CDR3 is TGTGCCAGCAGCTTAGCCAGAGGGCTATCCTCACGACCTACCTACGAGCAGTACTTC.

V usage is TRBV6-5 and J usage is TRBJ1-1, with a tentative D call TRBD1 (5 bases). V shed 7 bases and J shed 3 bases, with 15 bases lying between them. CDR3 length: 14 residues. Germline V gene lookup returns CDR1 MNHEY and CDR2 SVGAGI. The CDR3 reads CASTQRGRDTEAFF. For the CDR3, the DNA is TGTGCCAGCACTCAAAGGGGTAGAGACACTGAAGCTTTCTTT.

The rearrangement uses TRBV4-3 and TRBJ2-7, with TRBD2 matching over 7 bases. Germline values: CDR1 LGHNA, CDR2 YSLEER. The CDR3 consists of 16 residues. Unmatched junction bases numbered 8, after V lost 0 bases and J lost 3 bases. CDR3 nucleotide sequence: TGCGCCAGCAGCCAAGAAAGGGGAGGGACGGGCTACGAGCAGTACTTC. Translating gives CASSQERGGTGYEQYF.

This clone came up a few times. This sequence joins TRBV7-9 and TRBJ2-7, with D perhaps TRBD1 or TRBD2 (5 bases each). Germline assignment: CDR1 SEHNR and CDR2 FQNEAQ (reference sequence). The ends were cut back, 1 base at V and 0 bases at J, with 13 bases in the middle. The CDR3 is 16 residues long. The CDR3 here is CASSLDGTPSSYEQYF. For the CDR3, the DNA is TGTGCCAGCAGCTTAGATGGGACCCCGAGCTCCTACGAGCAGTACTTC.

The rearrangement uses TRBV28 and TRBJ1-5; D gene uncertain. This CDR3 has 13 residues. Trimming cost V 8 bases and J 5 bases, with 13 bases left between them. The germline V gene has CDR1 MDHEN and CDR2 SYDVKM. The CDR3 region has the DNA TGTGCCAGCGAGAGGGTAGTGGATCAGCCCCAGCATTTT. Protein: CASERVVDQPQHF.

This chain links TRBV7-9 with TRBJ2-2; 7 bases align to TRBD1. The CDR3 has 15 amino acids. Germline loops: CDR1 SEHNR, CDR2 FQNEAQ (reference sequence). The junction had 7 bases not matched to a gene; V was cut back by 6 bases and J by 3 bases. Here the CDR3 DNA reads TGTGCCAGCAGAACACAGGGGCGGGACACCGGGGAGCTGTTTTTT. Its protein product is CASRTQGRDTGELFF.

The chain combines TRBV30 with TRBJ2-7; D is ambiguous. The CDR3 loop spans 12 amino acids. The V end was cut by 2 bases, the J end by 4 bases, with 9 bases between. Germline lookup yields CDR1 GTSNPN and CDR2 SVGIG (reference sequence). CDR3 DNA: TGTGCCTGGAGTCTTACCCGTTACGAGCAGTACTTC. This translates into CAWSLTRYEQYF.

This sequence joins TRBV18 and TRBJ1-2; D unresolved. V was shortened by 3 bases and J by 5 bases, with 10 bases between the two germline ends. This CDR3 has 13 amino acids. Germline CDR1 reads KGHSH; CDR2 reads LQKENI. In DNA, the CDR3 is TGTGCCAGCTCACCCCAATCAGGTTATGGCTACACCTTC. This codes for CASSPQSGYGYTF.

The gene calls are TRBV7-9 and TRBJ2-7; 9 nucleotides match TRBD1. Germline V gene sequence: CDR1 SEHNR, CDR2 FQNEAQ (reference sequence). The CDR3 length is 14 residues. V lost 4 bases to trimming and J lost 6 bases; unmatched junction nucleotides: 7. CDR3 coding DNA: TGTGCCAGCAGCTCACTGGGACAGGGACTCGAGCAGTACTTC. Amino acids: CASSSLGQGLEQYF.

The gene calls are TRBV28 and TRBJ2-5; 8 bases agree with TRBD1. After removal of 5 bases from V and 0 bases from J, the junction contained 8 bases not matched to a gene. This CDR3 spans 16 amino acids. Germline V gene sequence: CDR1 MDHEN, CDR2 SYDVKM. In nucleotides, the CDR3 is TGTGCCAGCAGTATCCGGACAGGGTGGTACCAAGAGACCCAGTACTTC. It is translated as CASSIRTGWYQETQYF. Supplemented by reference TRBV28 and TRBJ2-5, the full variable domain reads DVKVTQSSRYLVKRTGEKVFLECVQDMDHENMFWYRQDPGLGLRLIYFSYDVKMKEKGDIPEGYSVSREKKERFSLILESASTNQTSMYLCASSIRTGWYQETQYFGPGTRLLVL.

This chain uses TRBV20-1 with TRBJ1-4; D may be TRBD1 (5 bases). Trimming took 3 bases from V and 0 from J, leaving 11 bases between them. CDR3 length equals 15 residues. CDR1 and CDR2 (germline): DFQATT, SNEGSKA (reference sequence). Here the CDR3 reads CSASRGVTTNEKLFF. For the CDR3, the DNA is TGCAGTGCTAGTAGGGGCGTTACAACTAATGAAAAACTGTTTTTT.

J is TRBJ2-1 and V is TRBV2; TRBD2 matches 10 bases. Germline trimming cut 4 bases from V and 3 bases from J; bases unmatched to any gene: 6. Looked up from germline, CDR1 is SNHLY and CDR2 is FYNNEI. The CDR3 contains 16 residues. CDR3 in amino acids: CASSGSGGASYNEQFF. In DNA, the CDR3 is TGTGCCAGCAGTGGAAGCGGGGGGGCGAGCTACAATGAGCAGTTCTTC.

The chain recombines TRBV30 with TRBJ2-3; the match to TRBD2 covers 9 bases. The CDR3 loop spans 14 amino acids. Per germline, CDR1 GTSNPN and CDR2 SVGIG (reference sequence). After removal of 6 bases from V and 3 bases from J, the junction contained 7 bases not matched to a gene. This CDR3 is CACSLAGITDTQYF. Written as DNA, the CDR3 is TGTGCCTGCTCGCTAGCGGGGATTACAGATACGCAGTATTTT.

This chain uses TRBV2 with TRBJ1-4; D may be TRBD1 (5 bases). This CDR3 region has 14 residues. V gave up 7 bases and J gave up 8 bases, with 17 bases separating them. Germline CDR1 and CDR2: SNHLY and FYNNEI. CDR3 sequence (DNA): TGTGCCAGCACTTACACGGGGCAAGACGAAAAACTGTTTTTT. This gives the protein CASTYTGQDEKLFF.

V usage is TRBV2 and J usage is TRBJ2-5, with TRBD2 identical over 14 bases. Trimming cost V 6 bases and J 5 bases; bases outside gene matches: 14. Germline lookup yields CDR1 SNHLY and CDR2 FYNNEI. The CDR3 spans 18 residues. The CDR3 sequence is CASRRGTSGGLGWETQYF. DNA for the CDR3: TGTGCCAGCAGGAGAGGGACTAGCGGGGGCCTAGGTTGGGAGACCCAGTACTTC.

This clone was counted a single time. CDR3: CASSAAGGAWETQYF. DNA of the CDR3: TGTGCCAGCAGTGCAGCCGGGGGGGCCTGGGAGACCCAGTACTTC. The rearrangement joins TRBV27 to TRBJ2-5; 8 bases align to TRBD2. Unmatched junction bases numbered 10, after V lost 5 bases and J lost 5 bases. The CDR3 length is 15 residues. From germline, CDR1 is MNHEY and CDR2 SMNVEV (reference sequence).

The rearrangement links TRBV30 to TRBJ1-2, with TRBD1 as a possible D gene (5 bases). Germline CDR1 GTSNPN, CDR2 SVGIG (reference sequence). This CDR3 region has 11 residues. The ends were cut back, 4 bases at V and 4 bases at J, with 7 bases in the middle. The CDR3 nucleotides read TGTGCCTGGATAAGGGGCTATGGCTACACCTTC. It specifies CAWIRGYGYTF.

The V call is TRBV7-9, the J call TRBJ2-3; D remains unclear. Trimming took 5 bases from V and 2 from J, leaving 2 bases between them. CDR1 and CDR2 from the germline V gene are SEHNR and FQNEAQ (reference sequence). The CDR3 spans 11 residues. The CDR3 loop is CASSLTDTQYF. DNA of the CDR3: TGTGCCAGCAGCCTCACAGATACGCAGTATTTT.